Given below is one T cell receptor beta chain in context. Its antigen remains unknown. The entry originates in a study of cytomegalovirus exposure and HLA in healthy donors. Background on the study: Of the donors genotyped, approximately 400 in all, about 80% fell in the Caucasian-associated ancestry cluster. General study results and limits: For TCR beta chains, V- and J-gene trimming was later linked to a missense DCLRE1C variant. Cytomegalovirus-associated TCR beta chains were listed, numbering 164.

The PCR was carried out with 60 Vbeta primers and 13 Jbeta primers. Here immunoSEQ multiplex PCR was the method, and the copy in TCRdb shows in-frame clones only, minus some. The data show 150,000 or so clones, about 80% seen once. These donors, healthy bone marrow donors, were studied. V shed 6 bases, J shed 1 base, and the junction held 10 bases outside the gene matches. Germline V lookup: CDR1 MNHEY, CDR2 SMNVEV (reference sequence). The CDR3 has 16 residues. This chain connects TRBV27 to TRBJ2-5; 8 nucleotides agree with TRBD1. The sample taken for sequencing was PBMCs. The receptor was derived from a man younger than 40 in good health and CMV-seronegative. DNA for the CDR3: TGTGCCAGCAGCCCCGGACAGGGCCCATTCCAAGAGACCCAGTACTTC. Amino acids: CASSPGQGPFQETQYF.